This TCR beta chain stems from a study of blood T cell repertoires in COVID-19. Whole-study context: The study drew acute and convalescent COVID-19 samples from the United States, Italy and Spain. Sources were T cells, B-cell-depleted T cells, or PBMCs; the material itself was cDNA or gDNA.

The CDR3 length is 15 residues. The V end lost 4 bases, the J end lost 0 bases, and 11 bases lay between the germline ends. CDR1 and CDR2 from the germline V gene are SGHNT and YYREEE (reference sequence). The authors' processing: Amplification from reference gene primers served as the basis for estimated nucleated cell counts. TCRdb keeps only in-frame clones here, not all; method: immunoSEQ multiplex PCR. V and J calls and clone size are those listed in that table; D and trimming were worked out from the DNA. The sample holds some 75,000 clones, more than 85% seen once. The origin of this receptor is a man between 60 and 70 years old with acute or convalescent COVID-19. The chain combines TRBV5-4 with TRBJ1-5; no definite D call. The sample was peripheral blood. The CDR3 sequence: CASSLDGYSNQPQHF. In DNA, the CDR3 is TGTGCCAGCAGCCTGGACGGTTATAGCAATCAGCCCCAGCATTTT. The full variable domain, in which reference TRBV5-4 and TRBJ1-5 provide the parts outside the CDR3, is ETGVTQSPTHLIKTRGQQVTLRCSSQSGHNTVSWYQQALGQGPQFIFQYYREEENGRGNFPPRFSGLQFPNYSSELNVNALELDDSALYLCASSLDGYSNQPQHFGDGTRLSIL.